A single sample is the source of the 11 T cell receptor beta chains below, sequenced in a study of blood T cell repertoires in COVID-19. TCRdb's copy holds only in-frame clones and misses some; the assay was immunoSEQ multiplex PCR. The table records about 68,000 clones, approximately 81% of them present only once. The sequenced material came from peripheral blood. The receptors shown here come from a man aged 50 to 60 with active COVID-19.

The chain employs TRBV6-5 and TRBJ1-5; 8 positions match TRBD1. Looked up from germline, CDR1 is MNHEY and CDR2 is SVGAGI. Trimming removed 7 bases from V and 4 bases from J; junction bases left unmatched: 9. The CDR3 has 15 residues. The CDR3 spells CASNKQGVSNQPQHF. CDR3 DNA sequence: TGTGCCAGCAATAAACAGGGGGTCTCAAATCAGCCCCAGCATTTT.

The chain joins TRBV5-4 to TRBJ1-4; D is possibly TRBD1 (6 bases). This CDR3 region has 20 residues. The germline gives CDR1 SGHNT, CDR2 YYREEE (reference sequence). V lost 3 bases and J lost 4, with 28 bases in between. CDR3 sequence (DNA): TGTGCCAGCAGCTCCGGCCTAAGACGGGACACCGCCTCGGGTAATGAAAAACTGTTTTTT. It codes for CASSSGLRRDTASGNEKLFF. The full variable domain, in which reference TRBV5-4 and TRBJ1-4 provide the parts outside the CDR3, is ETGVTQSPTHLIKTRGQQVTLRCSSQSGHNTVSWYQQALGQGPQFIFQYYREEENGRGNFPPRFSGLQFPNYSSELNVNALELDDSALYLCASSSGLRRDTASGNEKLFFGSGTQLSVL.

The CDR3 protein is CASSEYIAGGHFGEQFF. CDR3 coding DNA: TGTGCCAGCAGTGAATATATAGCGGGAGGGCATTTCGGTGAGCAGTTCTTC. This chain links TRBV25-1 with TRBJ2-1; 11 nucleotides agree with TRBD2. Trimming took 0 bases from V and 9 from J; bases not matched to a gene: 10. This CDR3 is 17 amino acids long. CDR1 and CDR2 (germline): MGHDK, SYGVNS.

The chain has TRBV7-2 and TRBJ2-3; 10 bases fit TRBD2. V shed 4 bases and J 4 bases; nucleotides not matched to a gene: 8. The CDR3 is 16 amino acids. CDR1 is SGHTA, CDR2 FQGNSA, per germline. DNA for the CDR3: TGTGCCAGCAGCTATGCTAGCGGGAGTTTTTCAGATACGCAGTATTTT. Translating gives CASSYASGSFSDTQYF.

The chain couples TRBV2 to TRBJ2-2, with D unclear. Germline assignment: CDR1 SNHLY and CDR2 FYNNEI. V was cut by 4 bases and J by 0 bases, with 6 bases left in between. The CDR3 runs to 14 residues. The CDR3 spells CASSGQANTGELFF. As DNA, the CDR3 is TGTGCCAGCAGTGGGCAGGCGAACACCGGGGAGCTGTTTTTT.

The rearrangement joins TRBV30 to TRBJ2-7, with D possibly TRBD1 on 7 matching bases. The CDR3 length is 13 residues. The V gene lost 3 bases and the J gene lost 3 bases, with 12 bases spanning the gap. Germline values: CDR1 GTSNPN, CDR2 SVGIG (reference sequence). The CDR3, as DNA: TGTGCCTGGAGCAGGGGGGCGGTCTACGAGCAGTACTTC. Amino acid sequence: CAWSRGAVYEQYF. Based on the CDR3 plus reference TRBV30 and TRBJ2-7, the full variable domain is SQTIHQWPATLVQPVGSPLSLECTVEGTSNPNLYWYRQAAGRGLQLLFYSVGIGQISSEVPQNLSASRPQDRQFILSSKKLLLSDSGFYLCAWSRGAVYEQYFGPGTRLTVT.

The chain links TRBV2 to TRBJ2-7, with D possibly matching TRBD1 (5 bases). The CDR3 loop spans 14 amino acids. Germline lookup yields CDR1 SNHLY and CDR2 FYNNEI. The V end was cut by 7 bases, the J end by 0 bases, with 13 bases between. The CDR3 DNA follows: TGTGCCAGCAAGATTGGACACACCTCCTACGAGCAGTACTTC. Residues: CASKIGHTSYEQYF.

The rearrangement uses TRBV4-1 and TRBJ1-5; D is unresolved. Germline values: CDR1 MGHRA, CDR2 YSYEKL. This CDR3 spans 13 amino acids. Trimming took 1 base from V and 2 from J, leaving 3 bases between them. CDR3 sequence (DNA): TGCGCCAGCAGCCAAGCAGGCAATCAGCCCCAGCATTTT. It specifies CASSQAGNQPQHF.

CDR3 nucleotide sequence: TGTGCCAGCAGTCCCCGAGGAGACGGTCAGCCCCAGCATTTT. Its protein product is CASSPRGDGQPQHF. The chain employs TRBV6-2 or TRBV6-3 and TRBJ1-5; D is unresolved. The CDR3 totals 14 residues. Trimming removed 5 bases at V and 6 bases at J, with 14 bases between. Germline CDR1 reads MNHEY; CDR2 reads SVGEGT.

The J gene is TRBJ1-4, the V gene TRBV30; weak D call: TRBD1 (5 bases). This CDR3 has 14 residues. Germline loops: CDR1 GTSNPN, CDR2 SVGIG (reference sequence). V lost 3 bases and J 5 bases, leaving 13 bases between the germline ends. Written as DNA, the CDR3 is TGTGCCTGGAGCTTAGGGGTGGGAAATGAAAAACTGTTTTTT. Translated, it gives CAWSLGVGNEKLFF.

Only a few counts were recorded for this clone. V gene TRBV29-1 combines with J gene TRBJ1-4; D remains ambiguous. This CDR3 has 11 amino acids. Germline CDR1 reads SQVTM; CDR2 reads ANQGSEA. The CDR3 nucleotides are TGCGTCGGGTCGGTTTTAGGAAAACTGTTTTTT. It encodes CVGSVLGKLFF.